This is a list of T cell receptor beta chains from one sample in a study of prognosis after radiotherapy for stage I lung cancer. Each CDR3 protein gets one entry after TCRdb re-called the multiplex PCR reads with MiXCR. The sample has approximately 30,000 distinct CDR3 sequences, around 31% seen once. Material: PBMCs, obtained before or after stereotactic body radiation therapy (not recorded which). These receptors originate from a donor older than 45 with non-small cell lung cancer. CDR3s leave out the opening cysteine and the closing phenylalanine or tryptophan.

cdr3_aa cdr3_length v_call
AWSLTRGAF 9 TRBV30
ASSFGNNYGYT 11 TRBV12-3/TRBV12-4
ATGTSGYNEQF 11 TRBV24-1
ASSTRGTGNTIY 12 TRBV7-6
ASSFGTDYNEQF 12 TRBV7-9
ASSEGTDSGNTIY 13 TRBV2
ASSYGGAAANVLT 13 TRBV6-9
ASSQVGGTAEAF 12 TRBV4-1
ASSLVPNTEAF 11 TRBV2
ASSRQSTYEQY 11 TRBV28
ASSLSAGPGNTIY 13 TRBV11-2
ASSLGRLGIYSGNTIY 16 TRBV13
ASSYSEGIEQY 11 TRBV6-2/TRBV6-3
ASNGQVAYEQY 11 TRBV11-3
ASSSRESSTDTQY 13 TRBV27
ASSSLRDSTSGTQY 14 TRBV27
ASRIGGAGTGELF 13 TRBV27
ASSLSRNYGYT 11 TRBV28
AWSGEGGSYNEQF 13 TRBV30
ASSPLPEGPWETQY 14 TRBV9
ASSLAEAEAF 10 TRBV5-6
ASSLLADRSQY 11 TRBV11-2
ASKRDSNQPKH 11 TRBV6-2/TRBV6-3
ASRAAGQKNQKLF 13 TRBV6-1
ASRTTGGSYEQY 12 TRBV2
ASSLRTGINYGYT 13 TRBV5-1
ATQESTALASTGELF 15 TRBV24-1
ASRRDSHNQPQH 12 TRBV6-1
ASKPGQGSGGTQY 13 TRBV2
ASSVSEVFYGYT 12 TRBV9
ASSLTGTSGSGNEQF 15 TRBV5-1
ASSDASYEQY 10 TRBV27
ASSRDRGLGEQY 12 TRBV5-5
ASSISGLAKNIQY 13 TRBV7-9
ASSELRESLYRDSPLH 16 TRBV2
ASTRGGDTQY 10 TRBV6-4
ASRSSGQGFAGANVLT 16 TRBV19
ASSFSHSGANVLT 13 TRBV19
ASSEGVSSTGELF 13 TRBV6-1
ASSLDHGNTEAF 12 TRBV5-4
ASSYMNPPSSYEQY 14 TRBV6-5
ASSAGGSPDTQY 12 TRBV6-1
ASRMDSLAYNEQF 13 TRBV28
ASSFNRGAFEQY 12 TRBV5-6
ATSPPRWDEKLF 12 TRBV15
AWSGTGGETQY 11 TRBV30
ASSEIAGLNEQY 12 TRBV6-1
ASSYSTGQRLYEQY 14 TRBV6-6